This TCR beta chain stems from a study of T cell changes during pregnancy in multiple sclerosis. The junction had 8 bases not matched to a gene; V was cut back by 6 bases and J by 1 base. This CDR3 comprises 16 residues. Germline CDR1 reads SGHRS; CDR2 reads YFSETQ. Assay used: immunoSEQ multiplex PCR; TCRdb lists only in-frame clones, some missing. This table has approximately 79,000 clones, around 94% appearing once. The V call is TRBV5-1, the J call TRBJ2-2; 8 nucleotides match TRBD1. The receptor comes from a female donor with multiple sclerosis, enrolled in a pregnancy study. Sequencing was performed on CD4+ T cells from peripheral blood mononuclear cells, taken before pregnancy. CDR3 region: CASKKEGQGNTGELFF. The CDR3, as DNA: TGCGCCAGCAAAAAGGAAGGACAGGGGAACACCGGGGAGCTGTTTTTT.